What follows are 18 T cell receptor beta chains derived from one specimen sequenced in a study of identical twins. TCRdb re-derived calls from the 5' RACE reads in MiXCR, one entry per CDR3 protein. The sample yields some 500,000 distinct CDR3 sequences, 9% to 10% seen once. This sample also belongs to another study, concerning yellow fever vaccine responses in identical twins.

Specimen: PBMCs. Source of these receptors: a woman aged 18-30 years in good health.

This clonotype was observed a few times. The chain employs TRBV27 and TRBJ2-3, with a weak D call TRBD2 (5 bases). The CDR3 covers 14 residues. Germline values: CDR1 MNHEY, CDR2 SMNVEV (reference sequence). Trimming took off 5 bases at V and 6 bases at J, with 15 bases between the two ends. CDR3: CASSTLTRRDTQYF. CDR3 bases: TGTGCCAGCAGTACGCTTACCCGGAGGGATACGCAGTATTTT.

This clonotype showed up just a few times. V and J are TRBV9 and TRBJ1-1; D is undetermined. The CDR3 runs to 14 residues. The V end was cut by 0 bases, the J end by 3 bases, with 9 bases between. The germline gives CDR1 SGDLS, CDR2 YYNGEE. The CDR3 region is CASSVAGDDTEAFF. Here the CDR3 DNA reads TGTGCCAGCAGCGTAGCGGGAGATGACACTGAAGCTTTCTTT.

Many counts were recorded for this clonotype. The chain recombines TRBV7-2 with TRBJ2-6; D is unresolved. The ends were cut back, 4 bases at V and 0 bases at J, with 7 bases in the middle. The CDR3 sequence is 15 residues long. Germline values: CDR1 SGHTA, CDR2 FQGNSA. The CDR3, as DNA: TGTGCCAGCAGCTCCCGACACTCTGGGGCCAACGTCCTGACTTTC. Amino acid sequence: CASSSRHSGANVLTF.

This clonotype was seen many times. The V and J genes are TRBV10-3 and TRBJ2-1, with 9 bases matching TRBD2. Germline CDR1 reads ENHRY; CDR2 reads SYGVKD. This CDR3 has 17 residues. V shed 4 bases, J shed 5 bases, and the junction held 12 bases outside the gene matches. The CDR3 coding sequence is TGTGCCATCAGTGGGACCTCTGAGCGGGAGGCCCACAATGAGCAGTTCTTC. It yields the protein CAISGTSEREAHNEQFF.

This clonotype was counted only a few times. This chain uses TRBV7-2 with TRBJ2-1, with no clear D. This CDR3 comprises 13 residues. Trimming left V 8 bases short and J 0 bases short, with 8 bases between. The germline V gene has CDR1 SGHTA and CDR2 FQGNSA. This CDR3 reads CASRSISYNEQFF. The CDR3 region has the DNA TGTGCCAGCCGATCCATCTCCTACAATGAGCAGTTCTTC.

This clonotype was found a few times. This chain links TRBV12-3 or TRBV12-4 with TRBJ2-7, with 10 bases identical to TRBD1. Unmatched junction bases numbered 11, after V lost 5 bases and J lost 7 bases. This CDR3 is 15 amino acids long. The CDR3 reads CASSPAGTGVLEQYF. The CDR3 coding sequence is TGTGCCAGCAGTCCCGCCGGGACAGGGGTCTTAGAGCAGTACTTC.

This chain joins TRBV11-2 and TRBJ2-3, with D uncertain. V was shortened by 5 bases and J by 4 bases, with 10 bases between the two germline ends. This CDR3 is 13 amino acids long. Germline V gene lookup returns CDR1 SGHAT and CDR2 FQNNGV. The CDR3 coding sequence is TGTGCCAGCAGCCTCATTTTACCAGATACGCAGTATTTT. It codes for CASSLILPDTQYF.

The gene calls are TRBV10-3 and TRBJ2-2; TRBD2 agrees at 14 bases. V shed 7 bases and J 2 bases; nucleotides not matched to a gene: 6. Germline V gene data show CDR1 as ENHRY and CDR2 as SYGVKD. The length of the CDR3 is 17 residues. The CDR3, as DNA: TGTGCCATCACCGCGGGACTAGCGGGAGTAAACACCGGGGAGCTGTTTTTT. Residues: CAITAGLAGVNTGELFF.

V is TRBV28 and J is TRBJ1-2; D remains unclear. V lost 3 bases and J 0 bases, leaving 5 bases between the germline ends. The germline CDR1 and CDR2 sequences are MDHEN and SYDVKM. This CDR3 contains 13 residues. This CDR3 is CASSLHPNYGYTF. The DNA for the CDR3 is TGTGCCAGCAGTTTGCATCCTAACTATGGCTACACCTTC.

This clonotype was observed many times. The CDR3 nucleotides read TGTGCCAGCAGTTCGGACTCCGCGCCTTACGAGCAGTACTTC. It translates to CASSSDSAPYEQYF. The V gene is TRBV12-3 or TRBV12-4, the J gene TRBJ2-7; maybe TRBD2 (5 bases). The CDR3 totals 14 residues. Trimming removed 4 bases from V and 4 bases from J, with 14 bases in between.

The sample holds many counts of this clonotype. The chain employs TRBV29-1 and TRBJ2-1; D gene uncertain. V lost 4 bases, J lost 9 bases, and 7 bases lay in between. The CDR3 has 10 residues. Germline V gene sequence: CDR1 SQVTM, CDR2 ANQGSEA. CDR3 DNA: TGCAGCGTTGTGACTGGTGAGCAGTTCTTC. Protein product: CSVVTGEQFF.

This clonotype was seen a handful of times. The chain joins TRBV6-2 or TRBV6-3 to TRBJ2-5; 10 bases map to TRBD2. Germline-derived CDR1 and CDR2 are MNHEY and SVGEGT. The ends lost 6 bases at V and 1 base at J; junction bases unmatched: 5. CDR3 size: 15 residues. CDR3 region: CASRNSGGIQETQYF. CDR3 in DNA: TGTGCCAGCAGAAATAGCGGGGGGATCCAAGAGACCCAGTACTTC.

The chain has TRBV30 and TRBJ1-6; D is perhaps TRBD1 (5 bases). The CDR3 has 17 residues. V shed 1 base and J shed 8 bases, with 21 bases lying between them. CDR1 and CDR2 from the germline V gene are GTSNPN and SVGIG (reference sequence). The DNA for the CDR3 is TGTGCCTGGAGTGCCCTCCTAGGGGCGGCGGTGGATTCACCCCTCCACTTT. It translates to CAWSALLGAAVDSPLHF.

The V and J genes are TRBV2 and TRBJ2-7, with D uncertain. Germline assignment: CDR1 SNHLY and CDR2 FYNNEI. Trimming left V 8 bases short and J 1 base short, with 9 bases between. The CDR3 loop spans 12 amino acids. In DNA form, the CDR3 reads TGTGCCAGCCTGCAACCTTCCTACGAGCAGTACTTC. Amino acid sequence: CASLQPSYEQYF. Filled out from reference TRBV2 and TRBJ2-7, the complete variable domain reads EPEVTQTPSHQVTQMGQEVILRCVPISNHLYFYWYRQILGQKVEFLVSFYNNEISEKSEIFDDQFSVERPDGSNFTLKIRSTKLEDSAMYFCASLQPSYEQYFGPGTRLTVT.

This clonotype was seen more than once but under ten times. The chain employs TRBV24-1 and TRBJ2-1; 8 bases match TRBD1. With V trimmed by 3 bases and J by 7 bases, 16 bases remained unmatched. The CDR3 has 18 amino acids. CDR1 is KGHDR and CDR2 is SFDVKD in the germline V gene. The CDR3 DNA is TGTGCCACCAGTGATCCCAAGGAAAAAGGACAGGGTGGAAATGAGCAGTTCTTC. Amino acid sequence: CATSDPKEKGQGGNEQFF.

This clonotype was found a few times. The V call is TRBV20-1, the J call TRBJ2-3; TRBD2 aligns across 11 bases. The CDR3 length is 17 residues. V lost 3 bases to trimming and J lost 4 bases; unmatched junction nucleotides: 12. Per germline, CDR1 DFQATT and CDR2 SNEGSKA (reference sequence). The CDR3 coding sequence is TGCAGTGCTAGTGGTAGCGGGAGGGGTAAACGCCCAGATACGCAGTATTTT. This gives the protein CSASGSGRGKRPDTQYF.

The sample holds many counts of this clonotype. This chain links TRBV6-5 with TRBJ1-5; a weak D match, TRBD1 (6 bases). The V and J ends lost 2 bases and 0 bases respectively, with 8 bases between them. Germline CDR1 and CDR2: MNHEY and SVGAGI. This CDR3 comprises 15 residues. CDR3 protein: CASSYPTGSNQPQHF. The CDR3 nucleotides are TGTGCCAGCAGTTACCCGACAGGTAGCAATCAGCCCCAGCATTTT.

This clonotype was seen ten or more times. This chain connects TRBV5-1 to TRBJ1-6; tentative D call: TRBD1 (6 bases). There are 14 residues in the CDR3. Germline CDR1 reads SGHRS; CDR2 reads YFSETQ. V lost 0 bases and J 10 bases, leaving 11 bases between the germline ends. CDR3 DNA sequence: TGCGCCAGCAGCTTGGGGGGGCTGGGGTCACCCCTCCACTTT. Amino acids: CASSLGGLGSPLHF.